This T cell receptor beta chain was obtained from a study of Ad26.COV2.S vaccination and SARS-CoV-2 variants (dated by TCRdb to the early 2020s). Notes on the research overall: Vaccine-arm donors came from COV1001, a multicentre, randomized, double-blind, placebo-controlled phase I-IIa trial of Ad26.COV2.S in healthy adults. Dosing of Ad26.COV2.S was intramuscular, at either 5x10^10 or 1x10^11 viral particles, delivered as one shot or as two shots spaced 56 days apart. TCRbeta repertoire sequencing was used to assess the specificity and breadth of SARS-CoV-2-reactive T cell receptors after Ad26.COV2.S vaccination. The TCR-sequenced set comprised around 30 samples: around 20 Ad26.COV2.S vaccine recipients, 5 placebo recipients and 8 SARS-CoV-2 convalescent individuals. Trial participants were randomized into five groups of five: low-dose or high-dose Ad26.COV2.S given once or twice, or placebo on both occasions. Blinding of investigators to trial group allocation was maintained during experiments and outcome assessment.

The immunoSEQ Assay was used to sequence TCRbeta CDR3 regions. After extraction, genomic DNA underwent amplification by bias-controlled multiplex PCR, followed by high-throughput sequencing. As for the authors' bioinformatics: Collapsing and filtering of sequences were performed to quantify the absolute abundance of each unique TCRbeta CDR3 region. T cell fraction was estimated by normalizing TCRbeta template counts to usable DNA, with usable DNA measured through amplification of reference genes found in all nucleated cells. Repertoire TCRs were annotated as SARS-CoV-2-specific by exact matching of V gene, CDR3 amino acid sequence and J gene to a known reactive TCR set. MIRA supplied the reference SARS-CoV-2 TCR set, which was filtered for enrichment in COVID-19-positive ImmuneCODE repertoires so that public or cross-reactive TCRs were removed. Based on the MIRA antigens, annotated TCRs were further analysed at the level of specific ORF or position within ORF. Breadth was defined as annotated unique rearrangements over total unique productive rearrangements; depth was the summed frequency of those rearrangements. Two-sided Wilcoxon rank-sum tests were applied when comparing TCR breadth between groups. TCRdb limited this immuneACCESS table to in-frame rearrangements with V and J called. A share of clones is missing; checked studies link under half to unresolved V genes, and the rest is unexplained. The D gene and trimming were derived from the DNA, and the V and J assignments and clone size from that table. This sample comprises around 300,000 clones, roughly 90% of them detected only once. The ten largest account for about 10% of the sample.

The CDR3, cysteine through phenylalanine, is 16 amino acids long. CDR3 DNA is the only sequence kept; it has 48 bases, read in frame from the first base. V is pared back by 2 bases and J by 5 bases, with 17 bases lying between the germline termini. CDR1 and CDR2, per the germline V gene, are KGHDR and SFDVKD. For this clone: The target of this receptor is not known. No much larger clonotype is one base removed from it; base qualities were not supplied.

General findings and caveats noted by the study authors: After vaccination, substantial breadth of spike-specific CD8+ and CD4+ T cell responses was reported. Vaccine and placebo recipients had comparable non-spike TCR breadth, which fits with the vaccine containing only spike. It was noted by the authors that total T cell responses may have been underestimated by the TCR breadth and depth analyses. Spike-specific TCR breadth was higher in Ad26.COV2.S recipients than in placebo recipients (P = 0.0014). The study was not powered for comparison of responses between vaccine doses or regimens.

Explained via the paper, the treatment or condition label denotes: some 20 received Ad26.COV2.S at low or high dose, single or two shots; several received placebo; per-sample allocation not given. Repertoires of vaccine and placebo recipients were sequenced from samples taken on day 63 after the first injection. Cohort 1b enrolled about two dozen adults aged 18-55 years at a single site in Boston, USA, between 29 July and 7 August 2020. Ad26.COV2.S was a replication-incompetent adenovirus type 26 vector expressing a prefusion-stabilized SARS-CoV-2 spike protein from the original Wuhan strain. The receptor was derived from a person between 18 and 65 years old who received the Ad26.COV2.S COVID-19 vaccine or a placebo. The rearrangement joined TRBV24-1 to TRBJ2-5; the D gene cannot be named for sure. The specimen comprised peripheral blood, sampled in a trial of Ad26.COV2.S vaccine versus placebo. The nucleotide sequence reads as follows: TGTGCCACCAGTGATTGGTCGGCCGGCCTCGGGGAGACCCAGTACTTC. Translated, it gives CATSDWSAGLGETQYF.